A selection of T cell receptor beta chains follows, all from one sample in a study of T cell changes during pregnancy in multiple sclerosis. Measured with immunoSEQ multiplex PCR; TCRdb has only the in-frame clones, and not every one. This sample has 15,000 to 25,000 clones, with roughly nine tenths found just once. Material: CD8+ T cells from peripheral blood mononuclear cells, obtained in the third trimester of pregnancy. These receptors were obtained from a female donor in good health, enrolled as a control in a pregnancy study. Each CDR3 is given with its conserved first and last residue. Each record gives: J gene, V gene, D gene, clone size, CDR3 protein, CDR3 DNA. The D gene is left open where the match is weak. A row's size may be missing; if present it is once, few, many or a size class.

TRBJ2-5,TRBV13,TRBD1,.,CASSLVGTGDQETQYF,TGTGCCAGCAGCTTAGTGGGGACAGGGGACCAGGAGACCCAGTACTTC
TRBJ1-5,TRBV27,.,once,CASSLDGGGQPQHF,TGTGCCAGCAGTTTAGATGGGGGCGGACAGCCCCAGCATTTT
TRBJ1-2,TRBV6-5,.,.,CASSYSGSGYGYTF,TGTGCCAGTAGTTACTCAGGATCAGGGTACGGCTACACCTTC
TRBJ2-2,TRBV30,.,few,CAWRADSGELFF,TGTGCCTGGAGGGCGGATAGCGGGGAGCTGTTTTTT
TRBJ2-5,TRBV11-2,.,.,CASSLDPQETQYF,TGTGCCAGCAGCTTAGATCCTCAGGAGACCCAGTACTTC
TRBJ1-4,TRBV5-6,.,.,CASSWGATKLFF,TGTGCCAGCAGCTGGGGAGCCACAAAACTGTTTTTT
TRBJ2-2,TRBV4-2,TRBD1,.,CASSSRTGENTGELFF,TGTGCCAGCAGCTCCCGGACAGGGGAGAACACCGGGGAGCTGTTTTTT
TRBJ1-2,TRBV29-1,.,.,CSVPENGYTF,TGCAGCGTGCCTGAGAATGGCTACACCTTC
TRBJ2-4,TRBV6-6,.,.,CASSSEGGDIQYF,TGTGCCAGCAGTTCAGAGGGGGGGGACATTCAGTACTTC
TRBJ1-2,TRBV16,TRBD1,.,CASSQLKGAAGYTF,TGTGCCAGCAGCCAACTCAAGGGGGCTGCTGGCTACACCTTC
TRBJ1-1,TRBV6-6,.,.,CASSEMNTEAFF,TGTGCCAGCAGCGAGATGAACACTGAAGCTTTCTTT
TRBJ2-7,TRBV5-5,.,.,CASSEGGSYEQYF,TGTGCCAGCAGTGAGGGCGGCTCCTACGAGCAGTACTTC
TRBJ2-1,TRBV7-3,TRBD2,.,CASSFSGSSYNEQFF,TGTGCCAGCTCCTTTAGCGGGTCCTCCTACAATGAGCAGTTCTTC
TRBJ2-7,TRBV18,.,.,CASSPPSSYEQYF,TGTGCCAGCTCACCACCGAGCTCCTACGAGCAGTACTTC
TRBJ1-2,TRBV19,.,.,CASSIGQVGGYTF,TGTGCCAGTAGTATAGGACAAGTCGGAGGCTACACCTTC
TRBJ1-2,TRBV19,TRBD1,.,CASSIGGTGGEDTF,TGTGCCAGTAGTATAGGTGGGACAGGGGGAGAAGACACCTTC
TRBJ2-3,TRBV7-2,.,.,CASSFGGLGPSSTDTQYF,TGTGCCAGCAGCTTCGGGGGGCTTGGTCCCTCTAGCACAGATACGCAGTATTTT
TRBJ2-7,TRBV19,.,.,CASSREGAYEQYF,TGTGCCAGTAGTCGTGAGGGGGCCTACGAGCAGTACTTC
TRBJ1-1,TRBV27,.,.,CAAAMGRGTEAFF,TGTGCCGCGGCCATGGGCCGAGGGACTGAAGCTTTCTTT
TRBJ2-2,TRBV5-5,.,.,CASNSGQGEAGELFF,TGTGCCAGCAACTCAGGGCAGGGGGAGGCCGGGGAGCTGTTTTTT
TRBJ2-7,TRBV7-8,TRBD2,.,CASSTNEGLADYEQYF,TGTGCCAGCAGCACCAACGAGGGACTAGCGGACTACGAGCAGTACTTC
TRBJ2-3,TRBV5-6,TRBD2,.,CASSLELAGGMADTQYF,TGTGCCAGCAGCTTGGAACTAGCGGGAGGAATGGCAGATACGCAGTATTTT
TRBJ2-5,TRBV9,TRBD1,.,CASSVEQGVSLETQYF,TGTGCCAGCAGCGTAGAACAGGGGGTCTCCCTGGAGACCCAGTACTTC
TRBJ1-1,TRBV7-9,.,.,CASSLGWQGPGAFF,TGTGCCAGCAGCTTAGGGTGGCAGGGTCCAGGAGCTTTCTTT
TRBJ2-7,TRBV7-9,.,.,CASSLGHPPKYEQYF,TGTGCCAGCAGCTTAGGACACCCTCCGAAATACGAGCAGTACTTC
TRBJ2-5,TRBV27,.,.,CASSSSRDWGETQYF,TGTGCCAGCAGTTCGTCCCGGGACTGGGGGGAGACCCAGTACTTC
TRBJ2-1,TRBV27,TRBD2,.,CASSPTSGTNEQFF,TGTGCCAGCAGTCCGACTAGCGGGACCAATGAGCAGTTCTTC
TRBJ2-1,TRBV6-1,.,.,CASSEVSSGYYNEQFF,TGTGCCAGCAGTGAAGTAAGTAGCGGCTACTACAATGAGCAGTTCTTC
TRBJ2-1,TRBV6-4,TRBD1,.,CASSDAGGVNEQFF,TGTGCCAGCAGTGACGCAGGGGGAGTGAATGAGCAGTTCTTC
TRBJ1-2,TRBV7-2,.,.,CASSVSNYGYTF,TGTGCCAGCAGCGTCTCTAACTATGGCTACACCTTC
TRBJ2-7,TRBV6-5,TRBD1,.,CASSYSTGGLYEQYF,TGTGCCAGCAGTTACTCGACAGGGGGCCTTTACGAGCAGTACTTC
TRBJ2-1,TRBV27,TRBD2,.,CATKPGLLFNEQFF,TGTGCCACCAAACCGGGACTACTATTCAATGAGCAGTTCTTC
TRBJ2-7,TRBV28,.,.,CASTPFGGPYEQYF,TGTGCCAGCACCCCGTTCGGGGGTCCCTACGAGCAGTACTTC
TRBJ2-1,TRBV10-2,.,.,CASSGGSYNEQFF,TGCGCCAGCAGTGGCGGCTCCTACAATGAGCAGTTCTTC
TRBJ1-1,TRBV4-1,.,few,CASSQEGGRAEAFF,TGCGCCAGCAGCCAAGAAGGAGGAAGGGCTGAAGCTTTCTTT
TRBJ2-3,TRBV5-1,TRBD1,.,CASSSIPGGDTQYF,TGCGCCAGCAGCTCAATCCCAGGGGGCGATACGCAGTATTTT
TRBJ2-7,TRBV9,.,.,CASSVGGSGYPEQYF,TGTGCCAGCAGCGTAGGAGGGAGCGGTTATCCAGAGCAGTACTTC
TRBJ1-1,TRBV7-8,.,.,CASSEFTLGGNTEAFF,TGTGCCAGCAGCGAATTCACCCTAGGGGGGAACACTGAAGCTTTCTTT
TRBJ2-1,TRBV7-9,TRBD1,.,CASSLTGGKTSSYNEQFF,TGTGCCAGCAGCCTGACAGGGGGCAAAACAAGCTCCTACAATGAGCAGTTCTTC
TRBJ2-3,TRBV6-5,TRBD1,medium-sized,CASSLAGTGPDTQYF,TGTGCCAGCAGTTTAGCCGGGACAGGCCCGGATACGCAGTATTTT
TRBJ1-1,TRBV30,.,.,CAWSGGVGLTEAFF,TGTGCCTGGAGTGGCGGGGTGGGGCTCACTGAAGCTTTCTTT
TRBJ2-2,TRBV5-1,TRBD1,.,CASSPTRWTGAGELFF,TGCGCCAGCAGCCCTACTCGATGGACAGGGGCCGGGGAGCTGTTTTTT
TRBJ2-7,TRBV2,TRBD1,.,CASRGYPGQGLSYEQYF,TGTGCCAGCAGGGGTTACCCGGGACAGGGGCTTTCCTACGAGCAGTACTTC
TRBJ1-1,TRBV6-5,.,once,CASSTQGNTEAFF,TGTGCCAGCAGTACACAGGGGAACACTGAAGCTTTCTTT
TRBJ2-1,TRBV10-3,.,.,CAISVQAAPNHNEQFF,TGTGCCATCAGCGTACAGGCGGCCCCGAACCACAATGAGCAGTTCTTC
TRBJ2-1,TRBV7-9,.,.,CASSLKDSSYNEQFF,TGTGCCAGCAGCTTAAAGGACAGCTCCTACAATGAGCAGTTCTTC
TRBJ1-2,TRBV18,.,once,CASSPPLRTGTFRDYGYTF,TGTGCCAGCTCACCACCCCTGCGGACGGGGACTTTCAGGGACTATGGCTACACCTTC
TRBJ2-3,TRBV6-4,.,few,CASSEAGTSTDTQYF,TGTGCCAGCAGTGAAGCCGGGACTAGCACAGATACGCAGTATTTT
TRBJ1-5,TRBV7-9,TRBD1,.,CASSLVRGQRLWEYQPQHF,TGTGCCAGCAGCTTAGTAAGGGGACAGAGACTTTGGGAGTATCAGCCCCAGCATTTT
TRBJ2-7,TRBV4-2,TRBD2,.,CASSQGGSSSYEQYF,TGTGCCAGCAGCCAAGGCGGGAGCAGCTCCTACGAGCAGTACTTC
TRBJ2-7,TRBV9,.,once,CASSVEPTPIYEQYF,TGTGCCAGCAGCGTAGAGCCGACACCTATCTACGAGCAGTACTTC
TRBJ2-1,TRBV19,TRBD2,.,CASSIGTSGIYEQFF,TGTGCCAGTAGTATAGGGACTAGCGGGATTTATGAGCAGTTCTTC
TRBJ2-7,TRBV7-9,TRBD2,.,CASSLGLAGAGEQYF,TGTGCCAGCAGCTTAGGACTAGCGGGAGCGGGCGAGCAGTACTTC
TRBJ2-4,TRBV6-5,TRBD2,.,CASSYGGRGIQYF,TGTGCCAGCAGTTACGGCGGGAGGGGGATTCAGTACTTC